The 7 T cell receptor beta chains below come from one sample, sequenced in a study of blood T cell repertoires in COVID-19. TCRdb's table, derived via immunoSEQ multiplex PCR, lists solely in-frame clones and lacks some. The repertoire consists of about 140,000 clones, with just under 80% occurring once and the leading ten covering roughly 2%. The sequenced sample consisted of peripheral blood. The receptors were sampled from a woman in her sixties with acute or convalescent COVID-19.

The rearrangement uses TRBV2 and TRBJ2-2; 8 bases align to TRBD2. This CDR3 spans 16 amino acids. CDR1 and CDR2 from the germline V gene are SNHLY and FYNNEI. V dropped 3 bases and J dropped 1; count of bases not matched to a gene: 4. CDR3 loop: CASSEAGGGNTGELFF. Written as DNA, the CDR3 is TGTGCCAGCAGTGAGGCGGGAGGTGGGAACACCGGGGAGCTGTTTTTT.

The J gene is TRBJ1-5, the V gene TRBV10-3; 7 bases line up with TRBD1. The junction had 2 bases not matched to a gene; V was cut back by 6 bases and J by 0 bases. CDR3 length equals 14 residues. Germline V gene data show CDR1 as ENHRY and CDR2 as SYGVKD. The CDR3 is CAISPGGSNQPQHF. In nucleotides, the CDR3 is TGTGCCATCAGCCCAGGGGGTAGCAATCAGCCCCAGCATTTT.

This chain uses TRBV7-9 with TRBJ1-2; D gene unclear. The V and J ends lost 3 bases and 4 bases respectively, with 9 bases between them. Germline V lookup: CDR1 SEHNR, CDR2 FQNEAQ (reference sequence). There are 13 residues in the CDR3. The CDR3 nucleotides are TGTGCCAGCAGCTTTCTACAGTTCTATGGCTACACCTTC. Translating gives CASSFLQFYGYTF.

The chain combines TRBV9 with TRBJ2-7; D remains unclear. The V gene's germline CDR1 is SGDLS and CDR2 YYNGEE. The CDR3 covers 15 residues. V lost 0 bases and J 0 bases, leaving 10 bases between the germline ends. The DNA of the CDR3 is TGTGCCAGCAGCGTAGCTCAAGACACCTCCTACGAGCAGTACTTC. The encoded protein is CASSVAQDTSYEQYF.

This rearrangement joins TRBV7-3 to TRBJ2-7; D is undetermined. The germline V and J ends were trimmed by 6 bases and 6 bases, with 15 bases remaining between them. This CDR3 is built from 13 residues. Germline-derived CDR1 and CDR2 are SGHTA and FQGTGA. The CDR3 sequence: CASSFSRRSEQYF. The DNA for the CDR3 is TGTGCCAGCAGTTTTTCTAGGCGGAGCGAGCAGTACTTC.

Only a few counts were recorded for this clone. The chain couples TRBV4-1 to TRBJ2-1; possible D gene TRBD1, 5 bases. The CDR3 has 16 amino acids. With 1 base removed from V and 2 bases from J, the gap between germline ends came to 12 bases. In germline, CDR1 is MGHRA, CDR2 YSYEKL. CDR3 bases: TGCGCCAGCAGCCAAGTGGGGAAGGGGCCCTACAATGAGCAGTTCTTC. Translated, it gives CASSQVGKGPYNEQFF.

The chain recombines TRBV2 with TRBJ2-3, with D possibly TRBD1 on 5 matching bases. This CDR3 contains 12 residues. Per germline, CDR1 SNHLY and CDR2 FYNNEI. V lost 8 bases, J lost 2 bases, and 8 bases lay in between. DNA of the CDR3: TGTGCCAGCGTAGGGGACACAGATACGCAGTATTTT. Protein: CASVGDTDTQYF.